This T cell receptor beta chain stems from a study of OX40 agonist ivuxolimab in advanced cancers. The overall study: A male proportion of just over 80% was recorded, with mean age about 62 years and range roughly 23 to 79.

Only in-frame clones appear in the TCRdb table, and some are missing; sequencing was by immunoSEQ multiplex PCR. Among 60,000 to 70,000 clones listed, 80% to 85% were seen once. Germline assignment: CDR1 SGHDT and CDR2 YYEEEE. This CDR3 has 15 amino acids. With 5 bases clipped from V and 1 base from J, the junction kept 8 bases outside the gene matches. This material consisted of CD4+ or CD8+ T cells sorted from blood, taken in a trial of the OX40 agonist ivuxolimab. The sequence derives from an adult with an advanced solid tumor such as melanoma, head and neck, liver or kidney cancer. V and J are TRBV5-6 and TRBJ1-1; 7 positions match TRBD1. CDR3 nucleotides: TGTGCCAGCAGTGTGACAGGGAAGGGGAACACTGAAGCTTTCTTT. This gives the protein CASSVTGKGNTEAFF.